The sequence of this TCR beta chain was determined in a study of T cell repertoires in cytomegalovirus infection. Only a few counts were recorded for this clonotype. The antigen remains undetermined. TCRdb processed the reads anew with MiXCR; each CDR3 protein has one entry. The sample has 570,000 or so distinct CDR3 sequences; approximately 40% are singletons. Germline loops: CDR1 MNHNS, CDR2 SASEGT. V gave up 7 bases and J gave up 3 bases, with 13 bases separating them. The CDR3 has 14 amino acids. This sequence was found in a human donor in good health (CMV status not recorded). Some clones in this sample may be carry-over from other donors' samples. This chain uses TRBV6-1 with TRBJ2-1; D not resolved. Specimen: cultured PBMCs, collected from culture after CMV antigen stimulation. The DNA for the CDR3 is TGTGCCAGCATAAGGACCGCCTACTACAATGAGCAGTTCTTC. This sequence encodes CASIRTAYYNEQFF.